This T cell receptor (beta chain) was profiled in a study of T cells in Graves' hyperthyroidism and ophthalmopathy. Study context: It was at initial diagnosis, before any treatment, that peripheral blood was collected.

After removal of 8 bases from V and 2 bases from J, the junction contained 5 bases not matched to a gene. Germline assignment: CDR1 MNHGY and CDR2 SAAAGT. The CDR3 consists of 14 residues. The source material, RNA transcripts, was used to amplify TCR beta CDR3 regions. HTBI primers were used for first-round RT-PCR of the TCR CDR3. TCRdb called the multiplex PCR reads again in MiXCR, with one record for every CDR3 protein. The sample includes about 250,000 distinct CDR3 sequences, approximately 24% of them seen just once. Regarding the study as a whole: Ophthalmopathy was told apart from stable hyperthyroidism by a 13 V-J model.

Patients with uncontrolled infections, other autoimmune diseases, pregnancy or lactation were excluded. Worth noting for this clonotype: The antigen is unknown.

The TCR originated in a woman between 40 and 55 years old with Graves' ophthalmopathy. Sequencing was performed on blood. The V and J genes are TRBV6-8 and TRBJ2-5; TRBD2 aligns across 10 bases. CDR3 loop: CASPQLAGQETQYF. DNA for the CDR3: TGTGCCAGCCCTCAACTAGCGGGACAAGAGACCCAGTACTTC.